These 28 T cell receptor beta chains share one sample of origin, sequenced in a study of blood T cells in healthy people across ages. A second PCR, run for about 7 to 11 cycles, used a sample-barcoded 5' primer plus a J-beta primer mix. TCRdb re-derived calls from the 5' RACE reads in MiXCR, one entry per CDR3 protein. Among about 1.6 million distinct CDR3 sequences listed, 30% to 35% were seen once. Sequenced: blood. Receptor source: a woman in her 30s in good health.

This clonotype was counted at least ten times. The chain has TRBV6-6 and TRBJ2-3; a possible D gene is TRBD2 (6 bases). The CDR3 is 14 amino acids. The V and J ends lost 4 bases and 3 bases respectively, with 11 bases between them. CDR1 is MNHNY, CDR2 SVGAGI, per germline (reference sequence). CDR3 DNA: TGTGCCAGCAGTTCGTGGGGGGAAACAGATACGCAGTATTTT. It is translated as CASSSWGETDTQYF.

J is TRBJ1-2 and V is TRBV5-1; no definite D call. Germline V CDR1 and CDR2: SGHRS, YFSETQ. The length of the CDR3 is 17 residues. V lost 1 base, J lost 3 bases, and 19 bases lay in between. In DNA form, the CDR3 reads TGCGCCAGCAGCTTGCACACAGACTTAGGAATCGACTATGGCTACACCTTC. Translated: CASSLHTDLGIDYGYTF.

This clonotype was detected only a few times. Relative to the germline gene, one junction end is altered; a read error may explain this. Here the CDR3 DNA reads TGTGCCAGTAGCCAAACTAGCGGAAACAATGAGCAGTTCTTC. Protein: CASSQTSGNNEQFF. The V call is TRBV3-1, the J call TRBJ2-1, with 8 bases that match TRBD2. The germline V gene has CDR1 LGHDT and CDR2 YNNKEL (reference sequence). The CDR3 has 14 amino acids.

This clonotype was observed a handful of times. J is TRBJ2-7 and V is TRBV4-1, with D possibly matching TRBD2 (6 bases). V was shortened by 2 bases and J by 3 bases, with 20 bases between the two germline ends. The CDR3 covers 17 residues. The germline gives CDR1 MGHRA, CDR2 YSYEKL. DNA for the CDR3: TGCGCCAGCAGCCAAAGTATATTAGCGGCGCCAAACTACGAGCAGTACTTC. It translates to CASSQSILAAPNYEQYF.

This chain joins TRBV4-1 and TRBJ1-4, with a weak D call TRBD1 (5 bases). Trimming stripped 5 bases from V and 4 bases from J, with 14 bases between. Germline V gene data show CDR1 as MGHRA and CDR2 as YSYEKL. The CDR3 is 15 amino acids. The CDR3 DNA follows: TGCGCCAGCAGCACCCGGGACGGACGTAATGAAAAACTGTTTTTT. Protein product: CASSTRDGRNEKLFF.

The chain links TRBV7-9 to TRBJ1-4; unclear D gene. CDR3 length: 14 residues. Germline V gene sequence: CDR1 SEHNR, CDR2 FQNEAQ (reference sequence). Trimming stripped 6 bases from V and 7 bases from J, with 15 bases between. The DNA of the CDR3 is TGTGCCAGCAGTTTCCAAGAACCAGGTGAAAAACTGTTTTTT. Protein product: CASSFQEPGEKLFF.

This clonotype turned up a few times. V is TRBV28 and J is TRBJ2-1, with D tentatively TRBD1 (5 bases). The germline V and J ends were trimmed by 5 bases and 9 bases, with 11 bases remaining between them. This CDR3 has 12 amino acids. The V gene's germline CDR1 is MDHEN and CDR2 SYDVKM. Here the CDR3 DNA reads TGTGCCAGCAGTCTTGGGGCCCCTGAGCAGTTCTTC. Its translation is CASSLGAPEQFF.

This clonotype turned up a few times. The CDR3 DNA reads as TGCGCCAGCAGCTTGTTTCCCGGGACAGGGGGAGATACGCAGTATTTT. This sequence encodes CASSLFPGTGGDTQYF. This chain links TRBV5-1 with TRBJ2-3; 11 bases are shared with TRBD1. The germline V gene encodes CDR1 SGHRS and CDR2 YFSETQ. V lost 1 base to trimming and J lost 5 bases; unmatched junction nucleotides: 6. The CDR3 has 16 residues.

This clonotype was counted a few times. The chain carries TRBV28 and TRBJ2-3, with 7 bases that match TRBD2. The CDR3 extends over 11 amino acids. V was pared by 8 bases and J by 8 bases, with 4 bases of the junction left unmatched. From germline, CDR1 is MDHEN and CDR2 SYDVKM. CDR3 sequence: CASLGRGTQYF. The CDR3, as DNA: TGTGCCAGCCTAGGGAGGGGTACGCAGTATTTT.

The chain carries TRBV7-6 and TRBJ2-2; the D is unclear. CDR1 and CDR2 (germline): SGHVS, FNYEAQ. This CDR3 is built from 14 residues. V was trimmed by 5 bases and J by 8 bases, leaving 15 bases between them. The CDR3 is CASSPDSFRGELFF. The DNA of the CDR3 is TGTGCCAGCAGCCCTGACTCGTTTAGGGGGGAGCTGTTTTTT.

This clonotype was observed a handful of times. V usage is TRBV11-1 and J usage is TRBJ2-1; 8 positions match TRBD2. CDR1 and CDR2 (germline): SGHAT, FQDESV (reference sequence). CDR3 length equals 16 residues. Trimming removed 6 bases from V and 10 bases from J; junction bases left unmatched: 17. CDR3 region: CASSQIPGTSPKEQFF. The CDR3, as DNA: TGTGCCAGCAGTCAGATTCCCGGGACTAGTCCCAAGGAGCAGTTCTTC.

This sequence joins TRBV4-1 and TRBJ2-3, with D possibly being TRBD1 (6 bases). V dropped 0 bases and J dropped 3 bases, with 16 bases sitting between them. Germline V gene lookup returns CDR1 MGHRA and CDR2 YSYEKL. The CDR3 is 17 residues long. DNA of the CDR3: TGCGCCAGCAGCCAAGAAGGGTGGAGAGACAGGACAGATACGCAGTATTTT. This gives the protein CASSQEGWRDRTDTQYF.

On this clonotype itself: A much larger clone differs from this one at a single base, so this may be a read error. This rearrangement joins TRBV6-5 to TRBJ1-2; possible D gene TRBD1, 5 bases. Germline V gene sequence: CDR1 MNHEY, CDR2 SVGAGI. The length of the CDR3 is 15 residues. DNA for the CDR3: TGTGCCAGCAGTTACCAGGGAGGAGCTAACTGTGGCTACACCTTC. As protein: CASSYQGGANCGYTF.

A few counts support this clonotype. V is TRBV3-1 and J is TRBJ1-2, with D unresolved. V was shortened by 5 bases and J by 6 bases, with 13 bases between the two germline ends. The CDR3 spans 13 residues. Germline V lookup: CDR1 LGHDT, CDR2 YNNKEL (reference sequence). The CDR3 loop reads CASSGLLGNGYTF. CDR3 nucleotides: TGTGCCAGCAGCGGCCTTTTGGGAAATGGCTACACCTTC.

The J gene is TRBJ2-3, the V gene TRBV20-1, with TRBD2 identical over 10 bases. The CDR3 covers 16 residues. Germline assignment: CDR1 DFQATT and CDR2 SNEGSKA (reference sequence). With 6 bases clipped from V and 1 base from J, the junction kept 10 bases outside the gene matches. DNA of the CDR3: TGCAGTGCCTCAACCACCCTAGCGGGGGGCACAGATACGCAGTATTTT. Its translation is CSASTTLAGGTDTQYF.

A note on this clonotype: One junction end does not reproduce the germline sequence, and a read error may be involved. The chain employs TRBV7-9 and TRBJ2-3; unclear D gene. Germline lookup yields CDR1 SEHNR and CDR2 FQNEAQ (reference sequence). The CDR3 totals 17 residues. CDR3 in amino acids: CASSFRAGGSITDAQYF. CDR3 nucleotide sequence: TGTGCCAGCAGCTTTCGGGCTGGCGGCTCAATCACAGATGCGCAGTATTTT. Supplemented by reference TRBV7-9 and TRBJ2-3, the full variable domain reads DTGVSQNPRHKITKRGQNVTFRCDPISEHNRLYWYRQTLGQGPEFLTYFQNEAQLEKSRLLSDRFSAERPKGSFSTLEIQRTEQGDSAMYLCASSFRAGGSITDAQYFGPGTRLTVL.

This clonotype was counted between two and nine times. The chain couples TRBV29-1 to TRBJ2-5; tentatively, D is TRBD2 (6 bases). V shed 7 bases and J shed 0 bases, with 9 bases lying between them. CDR1 and CDR2 (germline): SQVTM, ANQGSEA. The CDR3 is made up of 12 amino acids. CDR3 sequence: CSAGTHQETQYF. CDR3 nucleotide sequence: TGCAGCGCAGGGACTCACCAAGAGACCCAGTACTTC.

This clonotype was detected a few times. The chain employs TRBV25-1 and TRBJ1-2, with TRBD1 as a possible D gene (5 bases). Germline V CDR1 and CDR2: MGHDK, SYGVNS. CDR3 length: 18 amino acids. V was pared by 9 bases and J by 4 bases, with 30 bases between. CDR3 amino acids: CARSRPGVPTGVCYGYTF. The CDR3 nucleotides read TGTGCCAGGTCCCGACCGGGGGTACCCACCGGAGTGTGCTATGGCTACACCTTC.

This clonotype was seen a handful of times. The V call is TRBV3-1, the J call TRBJ2-7; 10 positions match TRBD2. TRBJ2-5 explains the end of the DNA better; the J call may be wrong. The CDR3 is made up of 17 amino acids. Per the germline V gene, CDR1 is LGHDT and CDR2 is YNNKEL (reference sequence). The CDR3 spells CASSQDASGGPPKTQYF. CDR3 DNA: TGTGCCAGCAGCCAAGATGCTAGCGGGGGACCCCCCAAGACCCAGTACTTC.

A word on this clonotype: A read error may explain this, as a much larger clone is one base away. This chain joins TRBV20-1 and TRBJ2-1; D unresolved. The CDR3 loop spans 14 amino acids. The germline V and J ends were trimmed by 3 bases and 6 bases, with 15 bases remaining between them. Germline assignment: CDR1 DFQATT and CDR2 SNEGSKA (reference sequence). CDR3 nucleotides: TGCAGTGCTAGGCCCTCGGCACTTGCCAATGAGCAGTTCTTC. As protein: CSARPSALANEQFF.

The rearrangement joins TRBV5-5 to TRBJ2-5, with D uncertain. Trimming removed 5 bases at V and 1 base at J, with 9 bases between. Germline V gene sequence: CDR1 SGHKS, CDR2 YYEKEE (reference sequence). The CDR3 covers 13 residues. Here the CDR3 reads CASRSGFQETQYF. The CDR3 coding sequence is TGTGCCAGCAGATCGGGCTTCCAAGAGACCCAGTACTTC.

Of note for this clonotype: The junction does not match germline at one end; this may be a read error. The V call is TRBV20-1, the J call TRBJ2-5, with 10 positions matching TRBD2. Germline V gene lookup returns CDR1 DFQATT and CDR2 SNEGSKA (reference sequence). The CDR3 has 16 residues. The CDR3 DNA reads TGCAGTGCTAGAGATCCGTTCGGGCTAGCGGGGGAGACCCGGTACTTC. Protein: CSARDPFGLAGETRYF.

The chain recombines TRBV7-9 with TRBJ2-5, with D possibly TRBD2 on 5 matching bases. The CDR3 extends over 15 amino acids. Between the trimmed V and J ends, which lost 1 base and 4 bases, there was a span of 13 bases. Germline lookup yields CDR1 SEHNR and CDR2 FQNEAQ (reference sequence). CDR3 sequence (DNA): TGTGCCAGCAGCTTAGGCCTACCGGCGGGAGAGACCCAGTACTTC. Encoded protein: CASSLGLPAGETQYF. The full variable domain, with the rest looked up from reference TRBV7-9 and TRBJ2-5, is DTGVSQNPRHKITKRGQNVTFRCDPISEHNRLYWYRQTLGQGPEFLTYFQNEAQLEKSRLLSDRFSAERPKGSFSTLEIQRTEQGDSAMYLCASSLGLPAGETQYFGPGTRLLVL.

V gene TRBV6-1 combines with J gene TRBJ2-7; 10 bases are a match to TRBD2. The end of the DNA aligns better with TRBJ2-5, so the J call may be wrong. The length of the CDR3 is 17 residues. Germline V gives CDR1 MNHNS, CDR2 SASEGT. CDR3 bases: TGTGCCAGCGGGCCTTTAGCGGGAGGAAGGGGTGGAGAGACCCAGTACTTC. As protein: CASGPLAGGRGGETQYF.

The chain combines TRBV27 with TRBJ2-1; 8 bases line up with TRBD2. The CDR3 length is 16 residues. V was pared by 8 bases and J by 10 bases, with 19 bases of the junction left unmatched. Germline V lookup: CDR1 MNHEY, CDR2 SMNVEV (reference sequence). The CDR3 bases are TGTGCCAGCTCCCGTGGGGCGGGGGGCTACCGGGGGGAGCAGTTCTTC. Translated: CASSRGAGGYRGEQFF.

This sequence joins TRBV24-1 and TRBJ2-5, with 9 nucleotides matching TRBD1. Germline assignment: CDR1 KGHDR and CDR2 SFDVKD. Unmatched junction bases numbered 5, after V lost 3 bases and J lost 4 bases. This CDR3 is built from 15 residues. The chain's CDR3 is CATSDPPGQGETQYF. DNA of the CDR3: TGTGCCACCAGTGATCCGCCGGGACAGGGAGAGACCCAGTACTTC.

This clonotype was seen more than once but under ten times. The chain couples TRBV3-1 to TRBJ2-7; 12 nucleotides line up with TRBD2. Germline CDR1 and CDR2: LGHDT and YNNKEL (reference sequence). The V segment lost 6 bases and the J segment 0 bases; nucleotides outside the gene matches: 3. The CDR3 runs to 15 residues. CDR3 protein: CASRVTSGSSYEQYF. The CDR3 nucleotides are TGTGCCAGCAGAGTGACTAGCGGGAGCTCCTACGAGCAGTACTTC.

Many counts were recorded for this clonotype. The gene calls are TRBV29-1 and TRBJ2-5, with 10 positions matching TRBD1. The CDR3 length is 13 residues. V lost 6 bases to trimming and J lost 4 bases; unmatched junction nucleotides: 5. The germline V gene encodes CDR1 SQVTM and CDR2 ANQGSEA. The CDR3 nucleotides read TGCAGCGTACTGGGGGACAGGGGAGAGACCCAGTACTTC. It is translated as CSVLGDRGETQYF.